This T cell receptor beta chain was profiled in a study of cytomegalovirus exposure and HLA in healthy donors. Broader study findings: Indistinguishable V segments such as TRBV6-2 and TRBV6-3 were excluded. In an earlier analysis, productive rearrangement rates for most beta V segments clustered near 90% or 30%. A later analysis, which compared TCR beta chains of equal frequency, found the HLA-associated ones more clonally expanded.

From germline, CDR1 is MNHNS and CDR2 SASEGT. The CDR3 covers 15 residues. J was trimmed by 7 bases and V by 5 bases; bases with no gene match: 11. This clone showed up just once. Its antigen is still unknown. PCR employed 60 Vbeta and 13 Jbeta primers. Here immunoSEQ multiplex PCR was the method, and the copy in TCRdb shows in-frame clones only, minus some. The data hold approximately 160,000 clones, with roughly 80% observed a single time. The donors comprised healthy bone marrow donors. The sequence was collected from a male donor in good health and CMV-seronegative. This sequence joins TRBV6-1 and TRBJ1-1; 9 bases map to TRBD1. Material: PBMCs. DNA of the CDR3: TGTGCCAGCAGTAAACGACAGGGGGGGGAGATTGAAGCTTTCTTT. Its protein is CASSKRQGGEIEAFF.